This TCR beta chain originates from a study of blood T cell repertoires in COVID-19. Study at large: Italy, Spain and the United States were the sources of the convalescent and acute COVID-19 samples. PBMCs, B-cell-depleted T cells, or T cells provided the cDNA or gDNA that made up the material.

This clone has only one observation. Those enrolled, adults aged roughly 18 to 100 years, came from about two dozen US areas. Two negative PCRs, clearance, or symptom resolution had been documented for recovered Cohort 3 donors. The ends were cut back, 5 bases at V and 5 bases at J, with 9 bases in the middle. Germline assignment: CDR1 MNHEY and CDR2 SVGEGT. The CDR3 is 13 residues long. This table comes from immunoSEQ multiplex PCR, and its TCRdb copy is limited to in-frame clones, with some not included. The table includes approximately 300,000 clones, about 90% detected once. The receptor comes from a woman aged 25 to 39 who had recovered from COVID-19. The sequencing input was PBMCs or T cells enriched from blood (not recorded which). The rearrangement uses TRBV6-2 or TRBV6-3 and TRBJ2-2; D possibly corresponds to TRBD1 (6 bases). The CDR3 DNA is TGTGCCAGCAGTCAGGGGTGGACCGGGGAGCTGTTTTTT. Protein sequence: CASSQGWTGELFF.